The 29 T cell receptor beta chains below were found in one sample sequenced in a study of blood T cell repertoires in COVID-19. Some clones are missing from TCRdb's copy, which holds only in-frame ones; the method was immunoSEQ multiplex PCR. The sample yields approximately 230,000 clones, approximately 90% seen once. Input material: peripheral blood. The receptors originated from a young man with active or convalescent COVID-19.

The rearrangement links TRBV24-1 to TRBJ2-7, with D unclear. This CDR3 comprises 15 residues. Germline CDR1 is KGHDR and CDR2 is SFDVKD. The V gene lost 2 bases and the J gene lost 0 bases, with 10 bases spanning the gap. Here the CDR3 reads CATSDYDTSSYEQYF. For the CDR3, the DNA is TGTGCCACCAGTGATTATGACACCAGCTCCTACGAGCAGTACTTC.

The chain links TRBV7-2 to TRBJ2-5, with 7 nucleotides matching TRBD2. J gave up 5 bases and V 2 bases, and 8 bases lay outside the gene matches. Germline V lookup: CDR1 SGHTA, CDR2 FQGNSA. The CDR3 has 15 amino acids. CDR3 amino acids: CASSLIRPSGETQYF. For the CDR3, the DNA is TGTGCCAGCAGCTTAATAAGGCCTAGCGGTGAGACCCAGTACTTC. The entire variable domain, with the rest obtained from reference TRBV7-2 and TRBJ2-5, is as follows: GAGVSQSPSNKVTEKGKDVELRCDPISGHTALYWYRQSLGQGLEFLIYFQGNSAPDKSGLPSDRFSAERTGGSVSTLTIQRTQQEDSAVYLCASSLIRPSGETQYFGPGTRLLVL.

The chain employs TRBV6-1 and TRBJ1-2, with 8 bases matching TRBD1. This CDR3 spans 13 amino acids. Germline values: CDR1 MNHNS, CDR2 SASEGT. V lost 3 bases and J lost 8; bases outside the gene matches: 5. In nucleotides, the CDR3 is TGTGCCAGCAGTGACGGGACAGGAAAAGGCTACACCTTC. Amino acid sequence: CASSDGTGKGYTF.

The genes are TRBV19 and TRBJ1-5, with 9 bases fitting TRBD1. Germline V gene sequence: CDR1 LNHDA, CDR2 SQIVND (reference sequence). Trimming took 5 bases from V and 16 from J; bases not matched to a gene: 15. This CDR3 region has 14 residues. CDR3 coding DNA: TGTGCCAGTAGTCCACCCCCCGGGACAGGGTGGCGTCATTTT. It is translated as CASSPPPGTGWRHF.

The chain's CDR3 is CASSVALRGTGNTIYF. The CDR3 DNA follows: TGTGCCAGCAGCGTAGCTTTAAGGGGAACTGGAAACACCATATATTTT. V is TRBV9 and J is TRBJ1-3; tentative D call: TRBD1 (5 bases). Trimming stripped 0 bases from V and 2 bases from J, with 12 bases between. CDR1 SGDLS and CDR2 YYNGEE come from the germline V gene. The CDR3 has 16 residues.

The J gene is TRBJ2-5, the V gene TRBV12-3 or TRBV12-4; D is unresolved. V was shortened by 5 bases and J by 5 bases, with 12 bases between the two germline ends. CDR3 length equals 13 residues. The CDR3 nucleotides are TGTGCCAGCAGTCGAGGCTCCGGGGAGACCCAGTACTTC. Translating it yields CASSRGSGETQYF.

The V call is TRBV19, the J call TRBJ2-1; the D gene is possibly TRBD2 (7 bases). V shed 1 base and J shed 2 bases, with 9 bases lying between them. The CDR3 length is 15 residues. Germline V gene data show CDR1 as LNHDA and CDR2 as SQIVND (reference sequence). This chain's CDR3 is CASSIAGGTYNEQFF. In DNA, the CDR3 is TGTGCCAGTAGTATAGCGGGGGGCACCTACAATGAGCAGTTCTTC.

This clone appeared a single time. V is TRBV9 and J is TRBJ2-6; D possibly corresponds to TRBD2 (5 bases). The CDR3 length is 15 residues. Trimming removed 6 bases from V and 0 bases from J, with 10 bases in between. Germline V CDR1 and CDR2: SGDLS, YYNGEE. Here the CDR3 reads CASTREGSGANVLTF. As DNA, the CDR3 is TGTGCCAGCACGAGGGAAGGCTCTGGGGCCAACGTCCTGACTTTC.

The rearrangement uses TRBV28 and TRBJ1-2; a possible D gene is TRBD1 (6 bases). The V gene's germline CDR1 is MDHEN and CDR2 SYDVKM. The CDR3 is 11 amino acids. The ends were cut back, 10 bases at V and 7 bases at J, with 13 bases in the middle. In DNA, the CDR3 is TGTGCCACTAAGACAGGACTTGGCTACACCTTC. It codes for CATKTGLGYTF.

The chain has TRBV5-1 and TRBJ1-2, with D perhaps matching TRBD1 (5 bases). V lost 3 bases to trimming and J lost 4 bases, with 16 bases between them. Germline V lookup: CDR1 SGHRS, CDR2 YFSETQ. The CDR3 has 15 amino acids. Written as DNA, the CDR3 is TGCGCCAGCAGCTGGGGGGGACGGAGTCTCTATGGCTACACCTTC. Amino acid sequence: CASSWGGRSLYGYTF.

The chain recombines TRBV28 with TRBJ2-1; 9 bases align to TRBD1. The CDR3 extends over 15 amino acids. Per the germline V gene, CDR1 is MDHEN and CDR2 is SYDVKM. V was clipped by 6 bases and J by 7 bases; unmatched bases: 10. The CDR3 sequence: CASSQSGTGRNEQFF. The CDR3 DNA sequence: TGTGCCAGCAGCCAATCCGGGACAGGGCGGAATGAGCAGTTCTTC.

The chain joins TRBV9 to TRBJ1-2, with 10 bases identical to TRBD1. Germline V lookup: CDR1 SGDLS, CDR2 YYNGEE. The J segment lost 4 bases and the V segment lost 3 bases, leaving 15 bases of the junction unmatched. The CDR3 totals 18 residues. For the CDR3, the DNA is TGTGCCAGCAGCGGCTCAGGGAAGGACAGGGGGGATCCCTATGGCTACACCTTC. Residues: CASSGSGKDRGDPYGYTF.

The chain uses TRBV29-1 and TRBJ1-2; a weak D match, TRBD1 (5 bases). V gave up 4 bases and J gave up 13 bases, with 28 bases separating them. CDR1 and CDR2 from the germline V gene are SQVTM and ANQGSEA. This CDR3 spans 15 amino acids. The CDR3 region is CSVAPEGLGERFCTF. CDR3 DNA sequence: TGCAGCGTTGCCCCGGAGGGCCTAGGGGAGCGCTTTTGCACCTTC.

V and J are TRBV7-6 and TRBJ2-7; TRBD1 matches 7 bases. The V and J ends lost 5 bases and 5 bases, in that order; junction bases with no gene match: 9. There are 14 residues in the CDR3. The germline gives CDR1 SGHVS, CDR2 FNYEAQ. CDR3: CASSPQTGFHEQYF. The CDR3 DNA is TGTGCCAGCAGCCCGCAGACAGGGTTCCACGAGCAGTACTTC. Based on the CDR3 plus reference TRBV7-6 and TRBJ2-7, the full variable domain is GAGVSQSPRYKVTKRGQDVALRCDPISGHVSLYWYRQALGQGPEFLTYFNYEAQQDKSGLPNDRFSAERPEGSISTLTIQRTEQRDSAMYRCASSPQTGFHEQYFGPGTRLTVT.

The chain carries TRBV28 and TRBJ1-5; D is undetermined. This CDR3 region has 14 residues. Per germline, CDR1 MDHEN and CDR2 SYDVKM. V was clipped by 5 bases and J by 4 bases, with 12 bases between them. In DNA, the CDR3 is TGTGCCAGCAGTCTGACAAGTGGAAATCAGCCCCAGCATTTT. Translated, it gives CASSLTSGNQPQHF.

This chain links TRBV29-1 with TRBJ2-5; TRBD1 matches 7 bases. CDR1 is SQVTM and CDR2 is ANQGSEA in the germline V gene. Germline trimming cut 5 bases from V and 5 bases from J; bases unmatched to any gene: 11. This CDR3 contains 14 residues. The CDR3, as DNA: TGCAGCGTTTCGCGGGCAGGGGGTGGCGAGACCCAGTACTTC. Translating gives CSVSRAGGGETQYF.

CDR3 amino acids: CASSTRDRASEAFF. The DNA of the CDR3 is TGTGCCAGCAGTACACGAGACAGGGCCTCTGAAGCTTTCTTT. This sequence joins TRBV6-5 and TRBJ1-1; 7 nucleotides match TRBD1. CDR1 and CDR2 from the germline V gene are MNHEY and SVGAGI. V shed 5 bases and J 6 bases; nucleotides not matched to a gene: 9. The CDR3 spans 14 residues.

This clone was seen once. The rearrangement links TRBV6-2 or TRBV6-3 to TRBJ2-7; 9 bases are shared with TRBD1. The CDR3 extends over 14 amino acids. V trimming: 5 bases; J trimming: 6 bases; junction bases outside the gene matches: 8. Per the germline V gene, CDR1 is MNHEY and CDR2 is SVGEGT. The CDR3 DNA follows: TGTGCCAGCAGTACGGGACAGGGTTCCCTCGAGCAGTACTTC. Translating gives CASSTGQGSLEQYF.

The chain carries TRBV11-2 and TRBJ2-3; D gene ambiguous. CDR3 size: 15 residues. V was clipped by 0 bases and J by 2 bases, with 9 bases between them. In germline, CDR1 is SGHAT, CDR2 FQNNGV. CDR3 coding DNA: TGTGCCAGCAGCTTAGATAACCACTACACAGATACGCAGTATTTT. This encodes CASSLDNHYTDTQYF. The full variable domain, with the rest looked up from reference TRBV11-2 and TRBJ2-3, is EAGVAQSPRYKIIEKRQSVAFWCNPISGHATLYWYQQILGQGPKLLIQFQNNGVVDDSQLPKDRFSAERLKGVDSTLKIQPAKLEDSAVYLCASSLDNHYTDTQYFGPGTRLTVL.

The rearrangement links TRBV11-3 to TRBJ2-1; 11 positions match TRBD2. The ends lost 0 bases at V and 1 base at J; junction bases unmatched: 11. The germline V gene encodes CDR1 SGHNT and CDR2 YENEEA. The length of the CDR3 is 20 residues. The CDR3 bases are TGTGCCAGCAGCTTAGATGGGGGACTAGCGGAGCCCCGATCCTACAATGAGCAGTTCTTC. Translation gives CASSLDGGLAEPRSYNEQFF.

V and J are TRBV20-1 and TRBJ1-5; 10 nucleotides agree with TRBD1. The V gene end was trimmed by 3 bases and the J gene end by 6 bases; junction bases not matched to a gene: 8. The CDR3 contains 15 residues. Germline CDR1 is DFQATT and CDR2 is SNEGSKA (reference sequence). Here the CDR3 reads CSASLGTGVGQPQHF. The CDR3 nucleotides are TGCAGTGCTAGTCTGGGGACAGGGGTAGGTCAGCCCCAGCATTTT.

The chain recombines TRBV5-1 with TRBJ1-1, with a possible D match to TRBD1 (5 bases). Trimming pared 2 bases from V and 1 base from J, leaving 15 bases between. Germline V lookup: CDR1 SGHRS, CDR2 YFSETQ. The CDR3 has 16 residues. The CDR3 DNA reads TGCGCCAGCAGCTTTTACTCTGACAGACCGAACACTGAAGCTTTCTTT. This sequence encodes CASSFYSDRPNTEAFF.

The rearrangement uses TRBV25-1 and TRBJ1-6; D is undetermined. V shed 3 bases and J shed 7 bases, with 13 bases lying between them. This CDR3 has 15 residues. Germline V lookup: CDR1 MGHDK, CDR2 SYGVNS. DNA for the CDR3: TGTGCCAGCAGTGATCAGGTCGGCCAGAATTCACCCCTCCACTTT. The encoded protein is CASSDQVGQNSPLHF. Variable domain in full (rest from reference TRBV25-1 and TRBJ1-6): EADIYQTPRYLVIGTGKKITLECSQTMGHDKMYWYQQDPGMELHLIHYSYGVNSTEKGDLSSESTVSRIRTEHFPLTLESARPSHTSQYLCASSDQVGQNSPLHFGNGTRLTVT.

This clone was observed a handful of times. The chain carries TRBV5-1 and TRBJ1-6; D ambiguous. This CDR3 contains 15 residues. The germline V gene has CDR1 SGHRS and CDR2 YFSETQ. Trimming removed 0 bases at V and 7 bases at J, with 11 bases between. This chain's CDR3 is CASSLESGENSPLHF. CDR3 sequence (DNA): TGCGCCAGCAGCTTGGAGTCAGGCGAGAATTCACCCCTCCACTTT. The entire variable domain, with the rest obtained from reference TRBV5-1 and TRBJ1-6, is as follows: KAGVTQTPRYLIKTRGQQVTLSCSPISGHRSVSWYQQTPGQGLQFLFEYFSETQRNKGNFPGRFSGRQFSNSRSEMNVSTLELGDSALYLCASSLESGENSPLHFGNGTRLTVT.

The gene calls are TRBV10-1 and TRBJ1-4; D remains ambiguous. The germline gives CDR1 WNHNN, CDR2 SYGVQD (reference sequence). With 6 bases removed from V and 12 bases from J, the gap between germline ends came to 23 bases. CDR3 length: 15 residues. The CDR3 region is CASSPAGGGETELFF. In nucleotides, the CDR3 is TGCGCCAGCAGCCCGGCGGGCGGCGGCGAGACCGAACTGTTTTTT.

This rearrangement joins TRBV18 to TRBJ1-4, with 7 bases lining up with TRBD1. After removal of 5 bases from V and 8 bases from J, the junction contained 8 bases not matched to a gene. Germline CDR1 and CDR2: KGHSH and LQKENI. The CDR3 is 14 amino acids. CDR3 residues: CASSSDRTGEKLFF. The CDR3 DNA reads TGTGCCAGCTCATCCGACAGGACAGGAGAAAAACTGTTTTTT.

The chain carries TRBV20-1 and TRBJ1-5, with D maybe TRBD1 (5 bases). The CDR3 has 15 amino acids. CDR1 is DFQATT, CDR2 SNEGSKA, per germline (reference sequence). V was clipped by 3 bases and J by 5 bases, with 17 bases between them. CDR3 DNA sequence: TGCAGTGCTAGTTCACTTCTCGACAGCGATCAGCCCCAGCATTTT. This codes for CSASSLLDSDQPQHF.

The chain recombines TRBV27 with TRBJ2-7; unclear D gene. Trimming removed 5 bases from V and 6 bases from J, with 20 bases in between. The V gene's germline CDR1 is MNHEY and CDR2 SMNVEV (reference sequence). This CDR3 has 15 amino acids. The CDR3 coding sequence is TGTGCCAGCAGTCCAACCCTGGGCATATCGGTCGAGCAGTACTTC. Translation gives CASSPTLGISVEQYF.

The chain links TRBV6-2 or TRBV6-3 to TRBJ1-1; 8 bases agree with TRBD1. This CDR3 is 12 amino acids long. Germline V gene lookup returns CDR1 MNHEY and CDR2 SVGEGT. V was pared by 5 bases and J by 10 bases, with 6 bases of the junction left unmatched. The CDR3 loop reads CASSLGQGAAFF. DNA for the CDR3: TGTGCCAGCAGTCTAGGACAGGGTGCAGCTTTCTTT.